This T cell receptor beta chain was documented in a study of blood T cell repertoires in COVID-19. Overall study context: Researchers got acute and convalescent COVID-19 samples from the United States, Italy and Spain. PBMCs, B-cell-depleted T cells, or T cells were the source of the cDNA or gDNA that made up the material.

CDR3 length: 14 residues. Germline V gene lookup returns CDR1 SGHNT and CDR2 YYREEE (reference sequence). Trimming stripped 4 bases from V and 7 bases from J, with 14 bases between. In the source study's methods: For nucleated cells, counts were estimated from reference gene primer amplification. The assay was immunoSEQ multiplex PCR, and TCRdb's table has in-frame clones only and misses some. V and J calls and clone size follow that table, whereas D and trimming were derived from the DNA. The sample has hundreds of thousands of clones; 87% are singletons. The TCR was taken from a woman between 45 and 60 years old who had recovered from COVID-19. The sample comprised peripheral blood. The chain couples TRBV5-4 to TRBJ2-2; weak D call: TRBD2 (5 bases). The CDR3 DNA reads as TGTGCCAGCAGCCCGGACTCTTTTAGCGGGGAGCTGTTTTTT. It translates to CASSPDSFSGELFF.